This T cell receptor (beta chain) was recovered during a study of monozygotic twins with inflammatory bowel disease. General observations from the study: Immunosuppressive treatments were not uniform, and this may have added variability to patient repertoires.

This CDR3 contains 16 residues. Per the germline V gene, CDR1 is SGHRS and CDR2 is YFSETQ. TCRdb re-called the 5' RACE reads and gives one entry per CDR3 protein, without DNA. The specimen's table records 150,000 to 200,000 distinct CDR3 sequences. With respect to this clonotype: Antigen unknown.

Sequencing was done on a sample of blood. The receptor was derived from a human donor with ulcerative colitis or Crohn's disease, or a healthy co-twin of an affected twin (not recorded which). The chain combines TRBV5-1 with TRBJ2-1; the D gene TCRdb calls, TRBD2, cannot be checked with no DNA. The CDR3 reads CASVRLAGDSYNEQFF.